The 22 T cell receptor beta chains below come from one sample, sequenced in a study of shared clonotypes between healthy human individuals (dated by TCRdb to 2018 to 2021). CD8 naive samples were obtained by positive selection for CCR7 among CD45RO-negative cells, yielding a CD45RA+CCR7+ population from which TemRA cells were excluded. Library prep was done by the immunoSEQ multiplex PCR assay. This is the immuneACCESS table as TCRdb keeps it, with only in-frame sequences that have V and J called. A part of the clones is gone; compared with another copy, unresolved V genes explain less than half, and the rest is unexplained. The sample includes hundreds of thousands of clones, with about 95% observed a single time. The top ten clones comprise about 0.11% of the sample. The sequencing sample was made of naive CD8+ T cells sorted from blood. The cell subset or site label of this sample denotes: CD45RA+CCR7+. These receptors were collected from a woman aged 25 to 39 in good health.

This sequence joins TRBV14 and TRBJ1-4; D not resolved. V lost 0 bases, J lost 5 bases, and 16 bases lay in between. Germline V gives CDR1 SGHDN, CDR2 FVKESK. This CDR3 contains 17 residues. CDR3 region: CASSQDFPWTGNEKLFF. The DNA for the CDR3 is TGTGCCAGCAGCCAAGATTTCCCCTGGACGGGAAATGAAAAACTGTTTTTT.

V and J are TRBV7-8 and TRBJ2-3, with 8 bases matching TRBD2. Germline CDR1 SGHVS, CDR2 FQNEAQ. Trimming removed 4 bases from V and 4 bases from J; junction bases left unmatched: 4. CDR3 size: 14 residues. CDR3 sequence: CASSSGGAADTQYF. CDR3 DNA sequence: TGTGCCAGCAGCTCCGGGGGGGCGGCAGATACGCAGTATTTT.

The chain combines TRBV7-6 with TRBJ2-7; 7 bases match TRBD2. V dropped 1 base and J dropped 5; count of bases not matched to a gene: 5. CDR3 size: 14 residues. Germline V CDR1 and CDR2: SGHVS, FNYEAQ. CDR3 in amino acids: CASSLGGGDDEQYF. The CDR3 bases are TGTGCCAGCAGCTTAGGGGGGGGTGACGACGAGCAGTACTTC.

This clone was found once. The CDR3 DNA reads TGTGCCATCAGTGGGTACGGAGGGATGAACACTGAAGCTTTCTTT. Translated: CAISGYGGMNTEAFF. The rearrangement joins TRBV10-3 to TRBJ1-1, with no clear D. The V gene lost 4 bases and the J gene lost 0 bases, with 12 bases spanning the gap. The CDR3 extends over 15 amino acids. In germline, CDR1 is ENHRY, CDR2 SYGVKD.

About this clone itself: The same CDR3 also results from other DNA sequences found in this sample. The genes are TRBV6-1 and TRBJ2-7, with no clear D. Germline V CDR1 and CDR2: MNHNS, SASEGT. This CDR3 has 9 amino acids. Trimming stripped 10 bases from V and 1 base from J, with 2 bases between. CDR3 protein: CATSYEQYF. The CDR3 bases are TGTGCCACTTCCTACGAGCAGTACTTC.

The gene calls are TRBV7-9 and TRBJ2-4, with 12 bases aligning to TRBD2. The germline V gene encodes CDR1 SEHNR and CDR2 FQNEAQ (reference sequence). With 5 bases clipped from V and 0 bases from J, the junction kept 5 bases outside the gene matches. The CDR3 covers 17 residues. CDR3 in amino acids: CASSTRLAGVAKNIQYF. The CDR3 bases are TGTGCCAGCAGCACCCGACTAGCGGGAGTAGCCAAAAACATTCAGTACTTC.

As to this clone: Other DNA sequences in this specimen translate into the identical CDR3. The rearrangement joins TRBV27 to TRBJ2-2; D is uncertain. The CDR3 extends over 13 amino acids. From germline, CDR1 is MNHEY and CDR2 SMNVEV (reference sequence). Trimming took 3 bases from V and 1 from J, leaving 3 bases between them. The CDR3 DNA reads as TGTGCCAGCAGTTTGCTGAACACCGGGGAGCTGTTTTTT. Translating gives CASSLLNTGELFF.

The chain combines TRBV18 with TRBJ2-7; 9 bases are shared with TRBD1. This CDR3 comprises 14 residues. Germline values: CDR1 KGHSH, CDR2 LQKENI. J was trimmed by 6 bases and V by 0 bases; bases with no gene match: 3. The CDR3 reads CASSPPWTGAEQYF. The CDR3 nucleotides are TGTGCCAGCTCACCACCGTGGACAGGGGCCGAGCAGTACTTC.

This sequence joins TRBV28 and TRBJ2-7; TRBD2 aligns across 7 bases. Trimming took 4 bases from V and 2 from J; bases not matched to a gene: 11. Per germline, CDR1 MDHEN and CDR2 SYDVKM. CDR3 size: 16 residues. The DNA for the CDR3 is TGTGCCAGCAGTTCCCTAGCTAGCGGAACAACCTACGAGCAGTACTTC. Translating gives CASSSLASGTTYEQYF.

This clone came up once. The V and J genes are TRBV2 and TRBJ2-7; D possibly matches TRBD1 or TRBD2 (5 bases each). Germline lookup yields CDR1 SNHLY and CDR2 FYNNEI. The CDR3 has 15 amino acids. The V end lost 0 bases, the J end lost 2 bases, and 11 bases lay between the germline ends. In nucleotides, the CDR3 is TGTGCCAGCAGTGAAGCACGGTTGGGGGCCTACGAGCAGTACTTC. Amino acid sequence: CASSEARLGAYEQYF.

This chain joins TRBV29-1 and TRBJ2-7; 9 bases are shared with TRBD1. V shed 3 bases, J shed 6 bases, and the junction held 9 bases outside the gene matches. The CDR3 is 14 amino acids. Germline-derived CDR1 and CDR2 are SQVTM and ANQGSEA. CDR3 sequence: CSVDYGTGQGEQYF. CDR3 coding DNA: TGCAGCGTTGACTACGGGACAGGGCAGGGCGAGCAGTACTTC.

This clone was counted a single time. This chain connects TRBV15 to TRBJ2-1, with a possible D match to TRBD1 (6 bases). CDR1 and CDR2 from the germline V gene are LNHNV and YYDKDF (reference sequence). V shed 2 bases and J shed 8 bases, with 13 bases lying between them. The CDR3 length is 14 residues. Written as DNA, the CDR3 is TGTGCCACCAGCAGATCCAACAGGGTCCATGAGCAGTTCTTC. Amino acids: CATSRSNRVHEQFF. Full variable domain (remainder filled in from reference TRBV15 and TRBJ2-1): DAMVIQNPRYQVTQFGKPVTLSCSQTLNHNVMYWYQQKSSQAPKLLFHYYDKDFNNEADTPDNFQSRRPNTSFCFLDIRSPGLGDTAMYLCATSRSNRVHEQFFGPGTRLTVL.

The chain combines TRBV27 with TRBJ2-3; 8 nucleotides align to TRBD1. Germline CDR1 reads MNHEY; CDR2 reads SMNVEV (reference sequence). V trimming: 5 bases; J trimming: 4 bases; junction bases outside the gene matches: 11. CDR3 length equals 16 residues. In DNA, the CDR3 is TGTGCCAGCAGTCCCCGGACAGGGCTGGGTGCAGATACGCAGTATTTT. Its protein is CASSPRTGLGADTQYF.

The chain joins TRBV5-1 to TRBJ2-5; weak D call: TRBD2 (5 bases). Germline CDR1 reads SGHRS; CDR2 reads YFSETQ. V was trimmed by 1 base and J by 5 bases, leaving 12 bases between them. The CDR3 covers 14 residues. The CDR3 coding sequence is TGCGCCAGCAGCTTGCAGGATCCGGGGGAGACCCAGTACTTC. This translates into CASSLQDPGETQYF.

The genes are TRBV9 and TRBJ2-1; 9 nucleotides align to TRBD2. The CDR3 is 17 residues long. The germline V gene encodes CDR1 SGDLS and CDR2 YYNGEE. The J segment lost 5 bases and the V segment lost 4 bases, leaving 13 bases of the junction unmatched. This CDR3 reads CASSNPTGLARNNEQFF. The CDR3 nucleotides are TGTGCCAGCAGCAACCCAACCGGACTAGCGAGGAACAATGAGCAGTTCTTC.

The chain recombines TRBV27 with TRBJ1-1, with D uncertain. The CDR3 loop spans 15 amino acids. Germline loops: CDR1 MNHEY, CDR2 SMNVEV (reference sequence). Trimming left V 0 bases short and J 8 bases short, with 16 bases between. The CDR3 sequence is CASSLSIGSGMEAFF. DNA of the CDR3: TGTGCCAGCAGTTTATCGATAGGGAGCGGGATGGAAGCTTTCTTT.

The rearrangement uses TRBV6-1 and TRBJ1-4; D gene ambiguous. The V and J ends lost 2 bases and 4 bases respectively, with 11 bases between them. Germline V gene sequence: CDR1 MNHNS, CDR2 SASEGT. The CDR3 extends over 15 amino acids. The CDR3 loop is CASSERTEINEKLFF. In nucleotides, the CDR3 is TGTGCCAGCAGTGAACGGACGGAGATTAATGAAAAACTGTTTTTT.

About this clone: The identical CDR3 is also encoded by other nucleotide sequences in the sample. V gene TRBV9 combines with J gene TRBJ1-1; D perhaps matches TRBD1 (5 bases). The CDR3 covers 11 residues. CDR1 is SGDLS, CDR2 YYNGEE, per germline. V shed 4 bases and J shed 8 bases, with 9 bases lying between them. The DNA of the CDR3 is TGTGCCAGCAGCCCCGGGACGGAAGCTTTCTTT. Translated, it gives CASSPGTEAFF. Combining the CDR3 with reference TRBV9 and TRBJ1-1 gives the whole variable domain DSGVTQTPKHLITATGQRVTLRCSPRSGDLSVYWYQQSLDQGLQFLIQYYNGEERAKGNILERFSAQQFPDLHSELNLSSLELGDSALYFCASSPGTEAFFGQGTRLTVV.

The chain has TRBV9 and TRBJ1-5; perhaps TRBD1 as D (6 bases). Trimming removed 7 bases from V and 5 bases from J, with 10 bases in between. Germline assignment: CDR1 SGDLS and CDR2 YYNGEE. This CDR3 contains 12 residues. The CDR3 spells CASGQTDQPQHF. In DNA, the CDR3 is TGTGCCAGCGGACAGACCGATCAGCCCCAGCATTTT.

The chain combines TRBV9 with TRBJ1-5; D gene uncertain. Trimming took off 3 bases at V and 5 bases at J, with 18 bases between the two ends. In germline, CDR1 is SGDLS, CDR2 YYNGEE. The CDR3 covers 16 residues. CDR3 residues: CASSDSMGIVDQPQHF. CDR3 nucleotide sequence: TGTGCCAGCAGCGACAGCATGGGGATCGTCGATCAGCCCCAGCATTTT.

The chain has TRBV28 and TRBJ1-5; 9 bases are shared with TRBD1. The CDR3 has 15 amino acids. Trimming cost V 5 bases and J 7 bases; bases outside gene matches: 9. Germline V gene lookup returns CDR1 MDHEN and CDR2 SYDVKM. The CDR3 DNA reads TGTGCCAGCAGTCCAGGGACAGGGTTGGGGCAGCCCCAGCATTTT. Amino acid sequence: CASSPGTGLGQPQHF.

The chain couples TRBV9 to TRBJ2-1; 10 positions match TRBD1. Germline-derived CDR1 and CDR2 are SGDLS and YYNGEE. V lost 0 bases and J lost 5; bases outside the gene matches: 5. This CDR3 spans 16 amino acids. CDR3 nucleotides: TGTGCCAGCAGCGTAGACCGGACAGGGGGGAACAATGAGCAGTTCTTC. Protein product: CASSVDRTGGNNEQFF.